The next 28 T cell receptor beta chains were all read from a single sample in a study of T cells after yellow fever vaccination (dated by TCRdb to between 2018 and 2020). What the treatment or condition label conveys for this sample: live attenuated yellow fever vaccine strain. Receptors were amplified or captured by 5' RACE. Sequencing was performed on an Illumina HiSeq 2500. Starting from the raw public reads, TCRdb applied fastp trimming at Q25, assembled clones with MiXCR and retained in-frame beta chains. Rows matching on CDR3 protein sequence are summarized as one entry with the most common DNA and genes. Within this sample are roughly 520,000 distinct CDR3 sequences, with 20% to 25% of them counted one time only. Roughly a sixth of the sample is in the top ten clones. This specimen was PBMCs, taken about 20 days after the first yellow fever vaccination. The receptor set was obtained from a man younger than 35 who received the YFV17D yellow fever vaccine.

This clonotype was counted ten times or more. The chain is built from TRBV7-2 and TRBJ2-1, with a possible D match to TRBD2 (5 bases). Germline CDR1 is SGHTA and CDR2 is FQGNSA. The V gene lost 4 bases and the J gene lost 1 base, with 14 bases spanning the gap. This CDR3 is built from 16 residues. In DNA, the CDR3 is TGTGCCAGCAGCTCACGTTTTTCGGGATCCTACAATGAGCAGTTCTTC. Translating gives CASSSRFSGSYNEQFF. The full variable domain, completed using reference TRBV7-2 and TRBJ2-1, is GAGVSQSPSNKVTEKGKDVELRCDPISGHTALYWYRQSLGQGLEFLIYFQGNSAPDKSGLPSDRFSAERTGGSVSTLTIQRTQQEDSAVYLCASSSRFSGSYNEQFFGPGTRLTVL.

This clonotype was recorded a few times. The genes are TRBV5-6 and TRBJ2-7; 9 positions match TRBD1. The CDR3 totals 14 residues. After removal of 6 bases from V and 3 bases from J, the junction contained 7 bases not matched to a gene. Germline V gene data show CDR1 as SGHDT and CDR2 as YYEEEE. In nucleotides, the CDR3 is TGTGCCAGCAAAACACAGGGGGCGGGCTACGAGCAGTACTTC. Its protein is CASKTQGAGYEQYF.

The chain carries TRBV5-1 and TRBJ2-5, with D unclear. The ends were cut back, 0 bases at V and 0 bases at J, with 6 bases in the middle. Germline assignment: CDR1 SGHRS and CDR2 YFSETQ. This CDR3 is built from 14 residues. The CDR3 reads CASSLGWDQETQYF. The DNA for the CDR3 is TGCGCCAGCAGCTTGGGCTGGGACCAAGAGACCCAGTACTTC. The whole variable domain, remainder taken from reference TRBV5-1 and TRBJ2-5, is KAGVTQTPRYLIKTRGQQVTLSCSPISGHRSVSWYQQTPGQGLQFLFEYFSETQRNKGNFPGRFSGRQFSNSRSEMNVSTLELGDSALYLCASSLGWDQETQYFGPGTRLLVL.

In its sample, this clonotype was seen a few times. This chain uses TRBV4-2 with TRBJ2-3; 11 bases fit TRBD2. The CDR3 has 18 residues. From germline, CDR1 is LGHNA and CDR2 YNFKEQ. V lost 2 bases and J lost 0; bases outside the gene matches: 7. CDR3 nucleotides: TGTGCCAGCAGCCAACCCCTAGCGGGGGGCCTTAGCACAGATACGCAGTATTTT. Amino acids: CASSQPLAGGLSTDTQYF.

This clonotype was counted only a few times. The CDR3 DNA follows: TGCGCCAGCAGCCAAACGACGGGACAGAACTACGAGCAGTACGTC. The encoded protein is CASSQTTGQNYEQYV. This chain links TRBV4-1 with TRBJ2-7; 7 positions match TRBD1. The V gene's germline CDR1 is MGHRA and CDR2 YSYEKL. CDR3 length: 15 residues. Unmatched junction bases numbered 7, after V lost 2 bases and J lost 3 bases.

DNA for the CDR3: TGCGCCAGCAGCCAGCTGAGGGACTGGTGGAACACCGGGGAGCTGTTTTTT. Encoded protein: CASSQLRDWWNTGELFF. J is TRBJ2-2 and V is TRBV4-3; D is perhaps TRBD2 (6 bases). CDR3 size: 17 residues. Germline CDR1 is LGHNA and CDR2 is YSLEER. Trimming left V 3 bases short and J 1 base short, with 15 bases between.

The gene calls are TRBV5-1 and TRBJ2-7; TRBD2 is a possible D gene (6 bases). This CDR3 has 15 residues. V was trimmed by 3 bases and J by 5 bases, leaving 18 bases between them. Germline CDR1 reads SGHRS; CDR2 reads YFSETQ. CDR3 DNA sequence: TGCGCCAGCAGCTCGCGGGGTTGGGGCATAAACGAGCAGTACTTC. It encodes CASSSRGWGINEQYF.

The genes are TRBV28 and TRBJ1-2; the D gene is possibly TRBD1 (5 bases). The CDR3 runs 13 residues. In germline, CDR1 is MDHEN, CDR2 SYDVKM. Deletions cut 3 bases from V and 7 bases from J, with 12 bases between. This CDR3 is CASSFGDQGGYTF. DNA of the CDR3: TGTGCCAGCAGTTTCGGGGACCAGGGTGGCTACACCTTC.

V and J are TRBV29-1 and TRBJ2-1; 9 bases match TRBD1. The germline CDR1 and CDR2 sequences are SQVTM and ANQGSEA. The CDR3 loop spans 15 amino acids. The J segment lost 4 bases and the V segment lost 4 bases, leaving 8 bases of the junction unmatched. For the CDR3, the DNA is TGCAGCGTTGGGGGCCGGGACAGGGATTACAATGAGCAGTTCTTC. Protein product: CSVGGRDRDYNEQFF.

This clonotype was seen a few times. The chain is built from TRBV12-3 or TRBV12-4 and TRBJ2-6; no firm D call. The CDR3 totals 16 residues. The V end lost 2 bases, the J end lost 1 base, and 9 bases lay between the germline ends. Written as DNA, the CDR3 is TGTGCCAGCAGTTTATCTGCCACATCTGGGGCCAACGTCCTGACTTTC. Its translation is CASSLSATSGANVLTF.

The rearrangement links TRBV10-3 to TRBJ2-3; TRBD2 agrees at 14 bases. Germline V lookup: CDR1 ENHRY, CDR2 SYGVKD. V lost 6 bases and J lost 6; bases outside the gene matches: 8. CDR3 length: 16 residues. CDR3 protein: CAISGTSGGPGDTQYF. The CDR3 nucleotides are TGTGCCATCAGCGGGACTAGCGGGGGACCAGGGGATACGCAGTATTTT.

On this clonotype itself: A junction boundary mismatches the germline segment, possibly from a read error. For the CDR3, the DNA is TGTGCCAGCAGGGGGCAAGCAGGGGAAAGGCCCCACCATTTT. Its translation: CASRGQAGERPHHF. The rearrangement uses TRBV2 and TRBJ1-5, with a weak D call TRBD1 (6 bases). The CDR3 has 14 residues. Germline-derived CDR1 and CDR2 are SNHLY and FYNNEI.

This clonotype was observed a few times. The V gene is TRBV10-3, the J gene TRBJ1-1; tentatively, D is TRBD1 (5 bases). Trimming cost V 0 bases and J 7 bases, with 18 bases left between them. The germline V gene has CDR1 ENHRY and CDR2 SYGVKD. CDR3 length: 16 amino acids. CDR3 in DNA: TGTGCCATCAGTGAGTCTTATCAGGGTGGGCCAAATGAAGCTTTCTTT. Its translation is CAISESYQGGPNEAFF.

This clonotype has just a few counts. The V and J genes are TRBV20-1 and TRBJ2-2; 11 nucleotides match TRBD2. This CDR3 contains 15 residues. J gave up 4 bases and V 6 bases, and 7 bases lay outside the gene matches. Germline-derived CDR1 and CDR2 are DFQATT and SNEGSKA (reference sequence). The CDR3 DNA reads as TGCAGTGCCGGACCAGGACTAGCGGGCACCGGGGAGCTGTTTTTT. This sequence encodes CSAGPGLAGTGELFF.

This clonotype showed up just a few times. The chain combines TRBV7-2 with TRBJ2-7, with a weak D call TRBD2 (7 bases). Trimming left V 6 bases short and J 5 bases short, with 17 bases between. CDR3 length equals 14 residues. From germline, CDR1 is SGHTA and CDR2 FQGNSA. The CDR3 reads CASRVGGGLHEQYF. CDR3 DNA sequence: TGTGCCAGCAGAGTAGGGGGGGGCCTGCACGAGCAGTACTTC. Filled out from reference TRBV7-2 and TRBJ2-7, the complete variable domain reads GAGVSQSPSNKVTEKGKDVELRCDPISGHTALYWYRQSLGQGLEFLIYFQGNSAPDKSGLPSDRFSAERTGGSVSTLTIQRTQQEDSAVYLCASRVGGGLHEQYFGPGTRLTVT.

There are a few counts of this clonotype. The chain recombines TRBV24-1 with TRBJ2-3; 10 nucleotides match TRBD1. The CDR3 is 18 amino acids. V gave up 4 bases and J gave up 6 bases; unmatched junction bases: 15. The V gene's germline CDR1 is KGHDR and CDR2 SFDVKD. The DNA for the CDR3 is TGTGCCACCAGTGACATTTATTATCCGGGACAGGGGATGGATACGCAGTATTTT. Its protein is CATSDIYYPGQGMDTQYF.

The chain joins TRBV29-1 to TRBJ2-3; the match to TRBD2 covers 7 bases. The CDR3 has 14 amino acids. J gave up 8 bases and V 3 bases, and 11 bases lay outside the gene matches. CDR1 is SQVTM and CDR2 is ANQGSEA in the germline V gene. The CDR3 region has the DNA TGCAGCGTTGATGGGTGGGGGGGTGGAGGTACGCAGTATTTT. Protein sequence: CSVDGWGGGGTQYF.

This clonotype was detected a few times. V usage is TRBV20-1 and J usage is TRBJ2-3; D is unclear. The CDR3 is made up of 12 amino acids. The germline V gene encodes CDR1 DFQATT and CDR2 SNEGSKA (reference sequence). V was clipped by 7 bases and J by 2 bases, with 10 bases between them. CDR3 DNA sequence: TGCAGTGGTTGTACCGACACAGATACGCAGTATTTT. It yields the protein CSGCTDTDTQYF.

This clonotype appeared a few times. The chain couples TRBV6-6 to TRBJ1-1, with no clear D. V lost 7 bases to trimming and J lost 6 bases, with 9 bases between them. This CDR3 region has 11 residues. Germline V gene data show CDR1 as MNHNY and CDR2 as SVGAGI (reference sequence). The CDR3 nucleotides read TGTGCCAGCACCAAAGGGCCTGAAGCTTTCTTT. Residues: CASTKGPEAFF.

V and J are TRBV29-1 and TRBJ1-2, with a weak D call TRBD1 (5 bases). This CDR3 spans 15 amino acids. Trimming shortened V by 1 base and J by 4 bases, and 16 bases separated the two germline ends. Germline V gene sequence: CDR1 SQVTM, CDR2 ANQGSEA. The CDR3 reads CSVEVFRQGSYGYTF. The CDR3 DNA reads as TGCAGCGTTGAAGTGTTTCGCCAGGGTAGCTATGGCTACACCTTC.

In its sample, this clonotype was seen a few times. The CDR3 sequence: CASTWDYANTGELFF. The CDR3 coding sequence is TGTGCCAGCACCTGGGACTACGCGAACACCGGGGAGCTGTTTTTT. This chain uses TRBV6-1 with TRBJ2-2; 7 bases are a match to TRBD2. The V gene's germline CDR1 is MNHNS and CDR2 SASEGT. Trimming removed 7 bases from V and 0 bases from J; junction bases left unmatched: 5. The CDR3 covers 15 residues.

This clonotype was found a few times. The rearrangement uses TRBV28 and TRBJ1-3, with D possibly TRBD1 on 6 matching bases. The V end was cut by 3 bases, the J end by 5 bases, with 11 bases between. From germline, CDR1 is MDHEN and CDR2 SYDVKM. The CDR3 covers 14 residues. The CDR3 is CASSFADSRNTIYF. CDR3 DNA sequence: TGTGCCAGCAGTTTTGCGGACAGCCGAAACACCATATATTTT.

The V gene is TRBV5-1, the J gene TRBJ2-1; unclear D gene. The germline CDR1 and CDR2 sequences are SGHRS and YFSETQ. The CDR3 extends over 13 amino acids. V gave up 4 bases and J gave up 0 bases, with 5 bases separating them. The CDR3 DNA is TGCGCCAGCAGCGGGTACTCCTACAATGAGCAGTTCTTC. Translation gives CASSGYSYNEQFF.

This chain uses TRBV12-3 or TRBV12-4 with TRBJ1-6; 8 bases map to TRBD1. Trimming removed 6 bases from V and 8 bases from J; junction bases left unmatched: 6. This CDR3 has 14 amino acids. For the CDR3, the DNA is TGTGCCAGCAGCCTCGACAGGGGTTATTCACCCCTCCACTTT. It encodes CASSLDRGYSPLHF.

This clonotype has more than one count but fewer than ten. The chain carries TRBV11-2 and TRBJ2-5; 8 nucleotides agree with TRBD1. The CDR3 spans 15 residues. Trimming at V came to 7 bases and at J to 4 bases, leaving 11 bases not matched to a gene. Germline values: CDR1 SGHAT, CDR2 FQNNGV. This CDR3 reads CASMEGQGLRETQYF. The DNA for the CDR3 is TGTGCCAGCATGGAAGGACAGGGCCTTCGAGAGACCCAGTACTTC.

The chain links TRBV4-1 to TRBJ2-3; D not certain. V lost 4 bases and J lost 4, with 6 bases in between. CDR1 and CDR2 from the germline V gene are MGHRA and YSYEKL. CDR3 length: 12 residues. The CDR3 protein is CASSLTADTQYF. The CDR3 DNA reads as TGCGCCAGCAGCCTAACCGCAGATACGCAGTATTTT.

In its sample, this clonotype was seen a few times. The V call is TRBV27, the J call TRBJ2-7; the match to TRBD1 covers 8 bases. The CDR3 length is 11 residues. With 10 bases clipped from V and 6 bases from J, the junction kept 5 bases outside the gene matches. In germline, CDR1 is MNHEY, CDR2 SMNVEV (reference sequence). The CDR3 reads CATHRGSEQYF. The CDR3 region has the DNA TGTGCCACCCACAGGGGGAGCGAGCAGTACTTC.

This clonotype was seen a handful of times. The genes are TRBV6-1 and TRBJ2-5; 13 positions match TRBD2. The J segment lost 0 bases and the V segment lost 6 bases, leaving 1 base of the junction unmatched. Germline loops: CDR1 MNHNS, CDR2 SASEGT. The length of the CDR3 is 15 residues. The DNA of the CDR3 is TGTGCCAGCAGGACTAGCGGGGGGAACCAAGAGACCCAGTACTTC. Its translation: CASRTSGGNQETQYF.